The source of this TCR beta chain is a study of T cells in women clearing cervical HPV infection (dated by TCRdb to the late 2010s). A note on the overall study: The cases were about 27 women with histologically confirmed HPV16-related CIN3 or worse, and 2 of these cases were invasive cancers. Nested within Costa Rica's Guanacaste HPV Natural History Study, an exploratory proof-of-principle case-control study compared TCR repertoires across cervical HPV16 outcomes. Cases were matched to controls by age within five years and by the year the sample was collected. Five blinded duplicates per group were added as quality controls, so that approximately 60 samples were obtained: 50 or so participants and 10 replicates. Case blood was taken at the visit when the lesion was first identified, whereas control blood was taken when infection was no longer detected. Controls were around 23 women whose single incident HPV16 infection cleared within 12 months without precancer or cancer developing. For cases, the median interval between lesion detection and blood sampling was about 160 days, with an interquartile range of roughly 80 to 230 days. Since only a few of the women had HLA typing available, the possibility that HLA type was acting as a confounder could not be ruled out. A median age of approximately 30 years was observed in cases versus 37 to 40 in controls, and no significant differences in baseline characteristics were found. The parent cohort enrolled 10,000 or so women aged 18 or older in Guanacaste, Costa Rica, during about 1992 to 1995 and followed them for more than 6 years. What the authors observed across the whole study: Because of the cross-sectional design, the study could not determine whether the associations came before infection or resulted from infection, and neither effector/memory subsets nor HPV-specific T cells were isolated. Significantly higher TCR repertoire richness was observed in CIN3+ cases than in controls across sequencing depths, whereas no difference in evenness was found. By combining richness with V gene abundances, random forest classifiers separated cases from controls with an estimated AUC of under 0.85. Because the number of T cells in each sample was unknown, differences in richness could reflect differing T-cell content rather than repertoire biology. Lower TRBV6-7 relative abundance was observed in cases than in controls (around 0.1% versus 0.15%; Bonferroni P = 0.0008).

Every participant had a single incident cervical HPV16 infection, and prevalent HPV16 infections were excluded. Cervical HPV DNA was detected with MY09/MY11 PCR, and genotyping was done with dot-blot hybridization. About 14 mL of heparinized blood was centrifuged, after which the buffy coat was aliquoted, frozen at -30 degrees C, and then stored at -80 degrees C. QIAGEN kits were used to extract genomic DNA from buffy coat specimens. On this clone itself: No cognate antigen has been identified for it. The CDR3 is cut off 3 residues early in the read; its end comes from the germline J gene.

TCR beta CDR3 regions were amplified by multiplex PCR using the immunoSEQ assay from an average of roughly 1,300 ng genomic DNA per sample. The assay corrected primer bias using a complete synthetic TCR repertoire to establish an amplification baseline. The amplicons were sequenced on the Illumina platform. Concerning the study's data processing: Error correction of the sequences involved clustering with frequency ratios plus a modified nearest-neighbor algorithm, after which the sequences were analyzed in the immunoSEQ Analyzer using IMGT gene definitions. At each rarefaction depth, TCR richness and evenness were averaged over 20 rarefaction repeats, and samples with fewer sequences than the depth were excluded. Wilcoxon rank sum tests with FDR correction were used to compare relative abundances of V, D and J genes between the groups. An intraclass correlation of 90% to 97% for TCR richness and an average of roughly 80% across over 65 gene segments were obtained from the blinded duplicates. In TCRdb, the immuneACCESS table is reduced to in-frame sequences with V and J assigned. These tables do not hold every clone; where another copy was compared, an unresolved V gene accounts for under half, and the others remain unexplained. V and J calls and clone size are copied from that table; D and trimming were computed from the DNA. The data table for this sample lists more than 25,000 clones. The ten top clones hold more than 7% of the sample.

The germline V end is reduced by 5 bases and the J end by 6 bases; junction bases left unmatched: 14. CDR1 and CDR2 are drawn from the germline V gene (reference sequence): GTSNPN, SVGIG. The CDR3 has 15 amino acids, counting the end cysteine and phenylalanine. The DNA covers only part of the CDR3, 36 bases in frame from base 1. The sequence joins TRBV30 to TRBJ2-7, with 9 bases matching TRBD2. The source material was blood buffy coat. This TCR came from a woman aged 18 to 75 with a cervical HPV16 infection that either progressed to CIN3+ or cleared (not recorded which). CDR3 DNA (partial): TGTGCCTGGGGAAACTTAGCGGGAGTACTGGCCGAG. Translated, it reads CAWGNLAGVLAE. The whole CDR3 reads CAWGNLAGVLAEQYF. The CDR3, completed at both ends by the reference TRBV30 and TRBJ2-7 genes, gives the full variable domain SQTIHQWPATLVQPVGSPLSLECTVEGTSNPNLYWYRQAAGRGLQLLFYSVGIGQISSEVPQNLSASRPQDRQFILSSKKLLLSDSGFYLCAWGNLAGVLAEQYFGPGTRLTVT.